Described below is a single TCR beta chain sequence and its context. The sample belongs to a study of shared T cell receptors in the human thymus. Measured with immunoSEQ multiplex PCR; TCRdb has only the in-frame clones, and not every one. Found here are hundreds of thousands of clones, roughly 88% of them singletons; the top ten hold 0.0085% to 0.012%. CDR1 and CDR2 from the germline V gene are SGHDN and FVKESK. V dropped 1 base and J dropped 6; count of bases not matched to a gene: 8. The CDR3 contains 15 residues. These data also formed part of another study, on human thymus T cells.

The source material was thymocytes. This TCR came from a boy in the first two years of life with a congenital heart defect. The chain is built from TRBV14 and TRBJ1-1; TRBD1 agrees at 7 bases. In nucleotides, the CDR3 is TGTGCCAGCAGCCAAGGGCGGGAGGGGGCAGCTGAAGCTTTCTTT. It encodes CASSQGREGAAEAFF.